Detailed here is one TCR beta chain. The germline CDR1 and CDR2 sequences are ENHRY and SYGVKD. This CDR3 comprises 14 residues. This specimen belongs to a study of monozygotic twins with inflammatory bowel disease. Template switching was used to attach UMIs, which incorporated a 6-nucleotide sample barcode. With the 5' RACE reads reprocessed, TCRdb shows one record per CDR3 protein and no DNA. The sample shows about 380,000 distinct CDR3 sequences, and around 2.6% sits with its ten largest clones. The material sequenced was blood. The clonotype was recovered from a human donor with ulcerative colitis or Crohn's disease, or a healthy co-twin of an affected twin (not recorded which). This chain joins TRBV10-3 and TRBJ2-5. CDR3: CAISEAGVQETQYF.